This TCR beta chain was captured in a study of T cells in Graves' hyperthyroidism and ophthalmopathy. This CDR3 has 14 residues. V dropped 5 bases and J dropped 5; count of bases not matched to a gene: 6. The V gene's germline CDR1 is SGHRS and CDR2 YFSETQ. Regarding the study as a whole: Model output signaled ophthalmopathy a median about seven months ahead of onset.

The CDR3 regions of TCR beta were amplified from RNA transcripts. A first-round RT-PCR of the TCR CDR3 used the HTBI primer set. MiXCR was run by TCRdb on the multiplex PCR reads, yielding one entry per CDR3 protein. The top ten hold less than 20% of the sample, which has about 690,000 distinct CDR3 sequences, 15% to 20% seen once. Turning to this clonotype: Its cognate antigen is unknown.

The receptor was isolated from a man aged 50-59 years with Graves' hyperthyroidism. The chain has TRBV5-1 and TRBJ1-4, with 7 bases matching TRBD1. The specimen sequenced was blood. The DNA of the CDR3 is TGCGCCAGCAGACCAGGGGGTATCAATGAAAAACTGTTTTTT. Translation: CASRPGGINEKLFF.